The T cell receptor (beta chain) described here comes from a study of cytomegalovirus exposure and HLA in healthy donors. Study overall: The Caucasian-associated ancestry cluster contained about 80% of the 398 genotyped donors. Whole-study findings and limits: Immune exposure information comprised only CMV serostatus. Presence/absence analyses rested on an assumption that sequencing depth was roughly uniform across donors.

Concerning this clone: The antigen remains undetermined.

Germline values: CDR1 SNHLY, CDR2 FYNNEI. The CDR3 is 14 residues long. The V and J ends lost 8 bases and 8 bases respectively, with 21 bases between them. The study ran its PCR with 60 Vbeta and 13 Jbeta primers. Libraries were prepared by immunoSEQ multiplex PCR; TCRdb keeps only in-frame clonotypes and omits some of them. This sample has roughly 180,000 clones, with 75% to 85% found just once. Healthy bone marrow donors made up the donors. The sample was PBMCs. This chain links TRBV2 with TRBJ2-5; perhaps TRBD1 as D (6 bases). The TCR comes from a woman between 50 and 59 years old in good health and CMV-seropositive. The CDR3 nucleotides are TGTGCCAGCGGGATTAGACAGGCCCTCGTAACCCAGTACTTC. Translation gives CASGIRQALVTQYF.